These T cell receptor beta chains were read from a single sample in a study of blood T cell repertoires in COVID-19. Profiling relied on immunoSEQ multiplex PCR, and the TCRdb table lists in-frame clones only, not all of them. The profile shows 150,000 to 180,000 clones, 70% to 85% of them singletons. Sequencing input: peripheral blood. All receptors derive from a woman aged 55-75 years with acute or convalescent COVID-19. Each CDR3 is given with its conserved first and last residue. The order of the fields is V gene, D gene, J gene, clone size, CDR3 DNA, CDR3 protein. A D gene is named only where the DNA matches it firmly. The size of a clone is reported for some rows only, either as once, few or many, or as a class for expanded clones.

V gene: TRBV20-1; D gene: TRBD2; J gene: TRBJ2-5; clone size: once; CDR3 DNA: TGCAGTGCTAGTTTGGGCAGGCTAGCGGGGGCAGAGACCCAGTACTTC; CDR3 protein: CSASLGRLAGAETQYF
V gene: TRBV3-1/TRBV3-2; D gene: TRBD2; J gene: TRBJ2-3; clone size: -; CDR3 DNA: TGTGCCAGCAGCCAAGAGGGAGGGTGGGCAGATACGCAGTATTTT; CDR3 protein: CASSQEGGWADTQYF
V gene: TRBV30; D gene: -; J gene: TRBJ2-3; clone size: -; CDR3 DNA: TGTGCCTGGAGTGTCGCGACAGGGACTACAGATACGCAGTATTTT; CDR3 protein: CAWSVATGTTDTQYF
V gene: TRBV5-1; D gene: TRBD2; J gene: TRBJ2-3; clone size: -; CDR3 DNA: TGCGCCAGCAGACGGACTAGCGGGGGGACGAGCACAGATACGCAGTATTTT; CDR3 protein: CASRRTSGGTSTDTQYF
V gene: TRBV28; D gene: TRBD1; J gene: TRBJ1-2; clone size: many; CDR3 DNA: TGTGCCAGCAGGTTTCCCCGGGACAGGGGGGGCTACACCTTC; CDR3 protein: CASRFPRDRGGYTF
V gene: TRBV11-2; D gene: -; J gene: TRBJ2-7; clone size: -; CDR3 DNA: TGTGCCAGCAGCTTAGACCTAGACGAGCAGTACTTC; CDR3 protein: CASSLDLDEQYF
V gene: TRBV6-5; D gene: -; J gene: TRBJ1-5; clone size: -; CDR3 DNA: TGTGCCAGCAGTCCGGGTTACGGGAGCAATCAGCCCCAGCATTTT; CDR3 protein: CASSPGYGSNQPQHF
V gene: TRBV2; D gene: TRBD1; J gene: TRBJ1-6; clone size: -; CDR3 DNA: TGTGCCAGCGGCGGACAGGGGAATTCACCCCTCCACTTT; CDR3 protein: CASGGQGNSPLHF
V gene: TRBV7-9; D gene: TRBD2; J gene: TRBJ2-1; clone size: -; CDR3 DNA: TGTGCCAGCAGCTCCCCCCTAACTAGCGGAGTAAATGAGCAGTTCTTC; CDR3 protein: CASSSPLTSGVNEQFF
V gene: TRBV2; D gene: -; J gene: TRBJ1-1; clone size: -; CDR3 DNA: TGTGCCAGCAGCCGAAATGTTGACAGACACACTGAAGCTTTCTTT; CDR3 protein: CASSRNVDRHTEAFF